The rows below give T cell receptor beta chains drawn from one sample of a study of shared clonotypes between healthy human individuals. Only in-frame clones appear in the TCRdb table, and some are missing; sequencing was by immunoSEQ multiplex PCR. The table has a few million clones, around nine tenths seen once; the top ten hold roughly 0.15%. The sequenced material came from naive CD4+ T cells sorted from blood. All receptors come from a young man in good health. Both conserved end residues are part of each CDR3. D genes are given only for firm matches. Clone size, where shown, is once, few, many, or a class for clones that have expanded.

D gene | J gene | clone size | V gene | CDR3 DNA | CDR3 protein
TRBD1 | TRBJ2-7 | - | TRBV23-1 | TGCGCCAGCAGTCATCCCTCCGGACAGGGCCACGAGCAGTACTTC | CASSHPSGQGHEQYF
- | TRBJ1-2 | - | TRBV11-2 | TGTGCCAGCAGCCCCGCGGGTGACTTTAACTATGGCTACACCTTC | CASSPAGDFNYGYTF
- | TRBJ2-3 | - | TRBV5-1 | TGCGCCAGCAGCGGGGGTGGGACACCAAGCACAGATACGCAGTATTTT | CASSGGGTPSTDTQYF
TRBD2 | TRBJ2-3 | - | TRBV29-1 | TGCAGCGTTGAAGATGGACTAGTAGGAGATACGCAGTATTTT | CSVEDGLVGDTQYF
- | TRBJ1-2 | - | TRBV18 | TGTGCCAGCTCACAAGGGGAGGCCTATGGCTACACCTTC | CASSQGEAYGYTF
TRBD1 | TRBJ2-7 | - | TRBV6-6 | TGTGCCAGCAGTCTCACAGGGGGCGCCAACGAGCAGTACTTC | CASSLTGGANEQYF
- | TRBJ2-7 | - | TRBV10-3 | TGTGCCATCAGTGAGGGCATGCCCTCGTACACCGAGCAGTACTTC | CAISEGMPSYTEQYF
- | TRBJ2-3 | - | TRBV28 | TGTGCCAGCAGTTCGACCCCCTATACGCAGTATTTT | CASSSTPYTQYF
- | TRBJ2-7 | - | TRBV6-5 | TGTGCCAGCAGTCGTCCGGCCACCAGCGACTACGAGCAGTACTTC | CASSRPATSDYEQYF
- | TRBJ1-2 | - | TRBV10-3 | TGTGCCATCAGTGATATAACGTCCGGCCTCCCCTATGGCTACACCTTC | CAISDITSGLPYGYTF
TRBD1 | TRBJ2-2 | once | TRBV10-3 | TGTGCCATCAGTGCAGGGGGGAACACCGGGGAGCTGTTTTTT | CAISAGGNTGELFF
- | TRBJ2-3 | once | TRBV7-2 | TGTGCCAGCAGCTTAGTTGGGGGGCCGGATACGCAGTATTTT | CASSLVGGPDTQYF
TRBD2 | TRBJ2-5 | once | TRBV14 | TGTGCCAGCAGCCTCCTAGCGGGGGGTCCGGAGACCCAGTACTTC | CASSLLAGGPETQYF
- | TRBJ1-5 | - | TRBV19 | TGTGCCAGTACAGGGTTCAATAGCAATCAGCCCCAGCATTTT | CASTGFNSNQPQHF
- | TRBJ1-4 | once | TRBV28 | TGTGCCAGCAGTTTATCGGGAGGTGGAAAACAGCCTAATGAAAAACTGTTTTTT | CASSLSGGGKQPNEKLFF
TRBD1 | TRBJ1-2 | - | TRBV2 | TGTGCCAGCAGGGACAGGGCTAACTATGGCTACACCTTC | CASRDRANYGYTF
- | TRBJ2-7 | - | TRBV18 | TGTGCCAGCTCACCACCTTTAATAGCGAGCGAGCAGTACTTC | CASSPPLIASEQYF
- | TRBJ1-1 | - | TRBV15 | TGTGCCACCAGCAGAGACATTGGTTTAGGCACTGAAGCTTTCTTT | CATSRDIGLGTEAFF
- | TRBJ2-1 | once | TRBV11-3 | TGTGCCAGCAGCTTAGATCTCCGGTACAATGAGCAGTTCTTC | CASSLDLRYNEQFF
- | TRBJ1-1 | - | TRBV18 | TGTGCCAGCTCACCACCGACCGGACAGAGGAACACTGAAGCTTTCTTT | CASSPPTGQRNTEAFF
- | TRBJ2-1 | - | TRBV6-5 | TGTGCCAGCAGCCGGGGGCCTCCCTACAATGAGCAGTTCTTC | CASSRGPPYNEQFF
- | TRBJ1-2 | - | TRBV19 | TGTGCCAGTAGTGGAGGAACTCAATCTAGGAGCGGCTACACCTTC | CASSGGTQSRSGYTF
TRBD2 | TRBJ2-1 | - | TRBV5-1 | TGCGCCAGCAGCTTGGATCCTAGCGGGAAGGGTGAGCAGTTCTTC | CASSLDPSGKGEQFF
- | TRBJ1-2 | once | TRBV9 | TGTGCCAGCAGCGCCGATGACAAACCCAACTATGGCTACACCTTC | CASSADDKPNYGYTF
- | TRBJ1-1 | - | TRBV5-1 | TGCGCCAGCGTTCTGATCCCTGGACAGATTAACACTGAAGCTTTCTTT | CASVLIPGQINTEAFF
TRBD1 | TRBJ1-2 | - | TRBV29-1 | TGCAGCGTATTGACAGGGTACAATGGCTACACCTTC | CSVLTGYNGYTF
- | TRBJ2-2 | - | TRBV11-3 | TGTGCCAGCAGCCCTGTAACCGGGGAGCTGTTTTTT | CASSPVTGELFF
TRBD2 | TRBJ2-7 | - | TRBV5-4 | TGTGCCAGCAGCTCTAGCGGGAGGCCCTCCTACGAGCAGTACTTC | CASSSSGRPSYEQYF
TRBD2 | TRBJ2-3 | - | TRBV5-1 | TGCGCCAGCAGCATCGGCGGGGGACCCAGCACAGATACGCAGTATTTT | CASSIGGGPSTDTQYF
TRBD1 | TRBJ1-5 | - | TRBV7-2 | TGTGCCAGCAGTTATGGACAGGGCGGTCTGCCCCAGCATTTT | CASSYGQGGLPQHF
- | TRBJ1-4 | - | TRBV6-5 | TGTGCCAGCAGTTACTCCTATCCGGAGTTTAATGAAAAACTGTTTTTT | CASSYSYPEFNEKLFF
TRBD1 | TRBJ2-7 | - | TRBV6-5 | TGTGCCAGCAGTTACTCGATTAGGACAGGCCCCTACGAGCAGTACTTC | CASSYSIRTGPYEQYF
- | TRBJ2-7 | - | TRBV30 | TGTGCCTGGAGTCAGGGTCTAGGGTTGCAGTACTTC | CAWSQGLGLQYF
- | TRBJ2-4 | - | TRBV5-5 | TGTGCCAGCAGCGCGGACACCTCGATTCAGTACTTC | CASSADTSIQYF
- | TRBJ2-2 | - | TRBV15 | TGTGCCACCAGCAGAGATAGGGTGGGAGGAAATACCGGGGAGCTGTTTTTT | CATSRDRVGGNTGELFF
- | TRBJ2-5 | - | TRBV21-1 | TGTGCCAGCAGCAAAACGGACAGGGTTAGGCCAGAGACCCAGTACTTC | CASSKTDRVRPETQYF
- | TRBJ2-7 | - | TRBV7-9 | TGTGCCAGCAGCTCCCGGGGGCGATTCGACGAGCAGTACTTC | CASSSRGRFDEQYF
TRBD2 | TRBJ2-7 | - | TRBV28 | TGTGCCAGCAGTTTCGGGCTAGCGGGAGAGCAGTACTTC | CASSFGLAGEQYF
TRBD1 | TRBJ2-1 | - | TRBV5-6 | TGTGCCAGCAGCCACCCCCCCGGGACAGGGATCTACAATGAGCAGTTCTTC | CASSHPPGTGIYNEQFF
- | TRBJ2-5 | - | TRBV10-3 | TGTGCCATCAGTAGACAGGGAGGCCAAGAGACCCAGTACTTC | CAISRQGGQETQYF
- | TRBJ2-2 | - | TRBV7-2 | TGTGCCAGCAGCTTTACCCGCAGAACCGGGGAGCTGTTTTTT | CASSFTRRTGELFF
TRBD1 | TRBJ2-1 | once | TRBV25-1 | TGTGCCAGCAGTGATGACTACAGGGGAAGGGAGCAGTTCTTC | CASSDDYRGREQFF
TRBD1 | TRBJ1-5 | - | TRBV6-1 | TGTGCCAGTCGGTTGACAGGGATTAGCAATCAGCCCCAGCATTTT | CASRLTGISNQPQHF
- | TRBJ2-7 | once | TRBV18 | TGTGCCAGCTCACCACAAGCCAGGGGCCAAACCTACGAGCAGTACTTC | CASSPQARGQTYEQYF
- | TRBJ1-1 | - | TRBV19 | TGTGCCAGTAGTATAGAACAGGGCACTGAAGCTTTCTTT | CASSIEQGTEAFF
- | TRBJ2-3 | - | TRBV12-5 | TGTGCTAGTGGTTTGCTCAGGCTCACAGATACGCAGTATTTT | CASGLLRLTDTQYF